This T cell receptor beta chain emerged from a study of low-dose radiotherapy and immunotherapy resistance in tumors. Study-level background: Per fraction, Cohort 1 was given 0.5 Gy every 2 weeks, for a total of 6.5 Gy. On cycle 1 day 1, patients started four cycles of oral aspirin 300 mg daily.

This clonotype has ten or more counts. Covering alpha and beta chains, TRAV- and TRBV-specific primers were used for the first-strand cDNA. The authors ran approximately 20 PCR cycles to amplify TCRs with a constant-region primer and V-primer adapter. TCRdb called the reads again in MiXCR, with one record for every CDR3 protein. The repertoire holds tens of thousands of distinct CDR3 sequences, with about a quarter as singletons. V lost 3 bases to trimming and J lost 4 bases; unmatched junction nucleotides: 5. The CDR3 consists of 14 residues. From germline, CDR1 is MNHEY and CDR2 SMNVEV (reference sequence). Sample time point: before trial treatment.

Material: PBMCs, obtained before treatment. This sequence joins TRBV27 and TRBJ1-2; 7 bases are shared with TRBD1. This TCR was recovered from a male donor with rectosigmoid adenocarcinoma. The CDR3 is CASSLQGDGYGYTF. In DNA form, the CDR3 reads TGTGCCAGCAGTTTGCAGGGGGACGGCTATGGCTACACCTTC.